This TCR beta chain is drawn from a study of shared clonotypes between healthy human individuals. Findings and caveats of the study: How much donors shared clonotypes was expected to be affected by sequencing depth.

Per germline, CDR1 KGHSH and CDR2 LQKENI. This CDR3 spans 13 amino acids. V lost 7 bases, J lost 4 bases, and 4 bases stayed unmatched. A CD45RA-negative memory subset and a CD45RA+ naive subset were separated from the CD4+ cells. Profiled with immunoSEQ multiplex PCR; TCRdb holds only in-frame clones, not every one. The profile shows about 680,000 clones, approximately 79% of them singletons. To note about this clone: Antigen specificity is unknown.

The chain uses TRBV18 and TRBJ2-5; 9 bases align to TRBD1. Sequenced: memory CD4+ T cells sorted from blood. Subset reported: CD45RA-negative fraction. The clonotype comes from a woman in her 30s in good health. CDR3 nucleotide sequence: TGTGCCAGCTGTCGGGACAGGGTAGAGACCCAGTACTTC. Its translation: CASCRDRVETQYF. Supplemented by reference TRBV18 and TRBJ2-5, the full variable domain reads NAGVMQNPRHLVRRRGQEARLRCSPMKGHSHVYWYRQLPEEGLKFMVYLQKENIIDESGMPKERFSAEFPKEGPSILRIQQVVRGDSAAYFCASCRDRVETQYFGPGTRLLVL.